Listed here are 6 T cell receptor beta chains from one sample, sequenced in a study of T cells in Graves' hyperthyroidism and ophthalmopathy. Amplification of TCR beta CDR3 regions used RNA as the template. The primer set for the first-round RT-PCR of the TCR CDR3 was HTBI. TCRdb re-analysed the multiplex PCR reads in MiXCR, keeping a single row per CDR3 protein. This repertoire shows roughly 840,000 distinct CDR3 sequences, roughly 37% found once; its top ten account for over 8%. Sequenced: blood. All receptors derive from a man younger than 35 with Graves' hyperthyroidism.

The genes are TRBV28 and TRBJ1-5; 7 nucleotides align to TRBD1. The V gene end was trimmed by 9 bases and the J gene end by 7 bases; junction bases not matched to a gene: 15. Per the germline V gene, CDR1 is MDHEN and CDR2 is SYDVKM. CDR3 length equals 15 residues. The CDR3 region has the DNA TGTGCCAGTAGACCAGACAGGGTGGTAGGACAGCCCCAGCATTTT. It translates to CASRPDRVVGQPQHF. Supplemented by reference TRBV28 and TRBJ1-5, the full variable domain reads DVKVTQSSRYLVKRTGEKVFLECVQDMDHENMFWYRQDPGLGLRLIYFSYDVKMKEKGDIPEGYSVSREKKERFSLILESASTNQTSMYLCASRPDRVVGQPQHFGDGTRLSIL.

This clonotype was observed a handful of times. The rearrangement links TRBV11-2 to TRBJ2-7; maybe TRBD2 (5 bases). V was shortened by 4 bases and J by 0 bases, with 13 bases between the two germline ends. This CDR3 has 15 residues. Germline CDR1 SGHAT, CDR2 FQNNGV. The DNA of the CDR3 is TGTGCCAGCAGCTCCCCGGACTTAGACTCCTACGAGCAGTACTTC. It translates to CASSSPDLDSYEQYF.

This clonotype was recorded many times. The chain recombines TRBV29-1 with TRBJ1-1, with D perhaps matching TRBD1 (6 bases). This CDR3 is 12 amino acids long. V dropped 7 bases and J dropped 6 bases, with 15 bases sitting between them. Germline V gives CDR1 SQVTM, CDR2 ANQGSEA. Here the CDR3 reads CSAGTSGAEAFF. CDR3 nucleotides: TGCAGCGCAGGGACATCTGGGGCTGAAGCTTTCTTT.

This clonotype was counted ten times or more. The chain recombines TRBV29-1 with TRBJ1-1, with D maybe TRBD1 (6 bases). Per germline, CDR1 SQVTM and CDR2 ANQGSEA. The CDR3 spans 11 residues. V was trimmed by 7 bases and J by 7 bases, leaving 13 bases between them. The CDR3 here is CSAEGQHEAFF. CDR3 DNA: TGCAGCGCGGAAGGACAGCATGAAGCTTTCTTT.

Ten or more counts support this clonotype. The J gene is TRBJ1-4, the V gene TRBV15; 7 nucleotides match TRBD1. This CDR3 is 15 amino acids long. V lost 6 bases to trimming and J lost 3 bases; unmatched junction nucleotides: 7. CDR1 is LNHNV, CDR2 YYDKDF, per germline (reference sequence). CDR3 loop: CATRIEGQANEKLFF. CDR3 DNA: TGTGCCACCAGAATCGAAGGACAGGCTAATGAAAAACTGTTTTTT.

The CDR3 loop reads CASSLERDSEAFF. CDR3 sequence (DNA): TGTGCCAGCAGCTTAGAAAGGGATTCAGAAGCTTTCTTT. The J gene is TRBJ1-1, the V gene TRBV7-2, with D unclear. Germline V gene data show CDR1 as SGHTA and CDR2 as FQGNSA. Trimming cost V 1 base and J 8 bases, with 11 bases left between them. This CDR3 has 13 amino acids.